These 16 T cell receptor beta chains were all obtained from the same sample, sequenced in a study of blood T cells in healthy people across ages. A second PCR of roughly 7 to 11 cycles used a sample-barcoded 5' primer and a J-beta primer mix. TCRdb recomputed calls from the 5' RACE reads with MiXCR, one row per CDR3 protein. The sample consists of roughly 800,000 distinct CDR3 sequences, approximately 35% of them appearing once. The material sequenced was blood. The receptors were gathered from a man aged 18 to 30 in good health.

The CDR3 spells CSAPQGQGRNEQFF. DNA for the CDR3: TGCAGTGCCCCCCAGGGACAGGGACGCAATGAGCAGTTCTTC. The chain is built from TRBV20-1 and TRBJ2-1; 9 positions match TRBD1. This CDR3 spans 14 amino acids. V shed 6 bases and J 6 bases; nucleotides not matched to a gene: 9. The V gene's germline CDR1 is DFQATT and CDR2 SNEGSKA (reference sequence).

This clonotype was counted between two and nine times. The V gene is TRBV5-1, the J gene TRBJ1-1, with D possibly being TRBD1 (5 bases). The CDR3 is made up of 14 amino acids. Germline loops: CDR1 SGHRS, CDR2 YFSETQ. The V end was cut by 4 bases, the J end by 5 bases, with 15 bases between. CDR3 loop: CASSRPGEGTEAFF. For the CDR3, the DNA is TGCGCCAGCAGCAGACCCGGTGAGGGGACTGAAGCTTTCTTT.

The table lists this clonotype with many counts. The chain links TRBV4-3 to TRBJ1-2; TRBD1 matches 8 bases. The CDR3 runs 16 residues. Per the germline V gene, CDR1 is LGHNA and CDR2 is YSLEER. J lost 2 bases, V lost 0 bases, and 5 bases had no gene match. The CDR3 reads CASSQDNPGGNYGYTF. The CDR3, as DNA: TGCGCCAGCAGCCAAGATAATCCAGGGGGCAACTATGGCTACACCTTC.

The chain joins TRBV7-2 to TRBJ2-5; D not resolved. The germline CDR1 and CDR2 sequences are SGHTA and FQGNSA. This CDR3 is built from 15 residues. V lost 3 bases and J 11 bases, leaving 22 bases between the germline ends. The chain's CDR3 is CASSFPARLGVEQYF. The CDR3, as DNA: TGTGCCAGCAGCTTCCCAGCAAGGCTTGGGGTTGAGCAGTACTTC.

This chain links TRBV20-1 with TRBJ2-1, with D tentatively TRBD2 (6 bases). The V end was cut by 3 bases, the J end by 4 bases, with 10 bases between. The germline V gene encodes CDR1 DFQATT and CDR2 SNEGSKA (reference sequence). The CDR3 runs 13 residues. CDR3: CSASRTIYNEQFF. Here the CDR3 DNA reads TGCAGTGCTAGTCGGACTATTTACAATGAGCAGTTCTTC.

This clonotype was counted many times. This chain joins TRBV29-1 and TRBJ1-5; a weak D match, TRBD1 (6 bases). V was cut by 4 bases and J by 7 bases, with 17 bases left in between. CDR3 length: 14 residues. Looked up from germline, CDR1 is SQVTM and CDR2 is ANQGSEA. CDR3 loop: CSVATTGLRQPQHF. The CDR3, as DNA: TGCAGCGTTGCTACGACAGGCCTTCGACAGCCCCAGCATTTT.

The chain uses TRBV7-2 and TRBJ1-4; D remains ambiguous. The V and J ends lost 7 bases and 6 bases respectively, with 12 bases between them. The CDR3 consists of 13 residues. The V gene's germline CDR1 is SGHTA and CDR2 FQGNSA. For the CDR3, the DNA is TGTGCCAGCACCCTAGGACGCGATGAAAAACTGTTTTTT. Protein: CASTLGRDEKLFF.

This clonotype was observed at least ten times. The chain recombines TRBV4-3 with TRBJ2-3, with D perhaps matching TRBD2 (6 bases). Germline CDR1 and CDR2: LGHNA and YSLEER. CDR3 length: 15 amino acids. V was cut by 0 bases and J by 3 bases, with 10 bases left in between. The CDR3 spells CASSQEGGITDTQYF. The CDR3 nucleotides read TGCGCCAGCAGCCAAGAGGGGGGAATTACAGATACGCAGTATTTT.

This rearrangement joins TRBV18 to TRBJ2-7; D unresolved. This CDR3 contains 16 residues. Trimming pared 0 bases from V and 0 bases from J, leaving 12 bases between. Germline V gene lookup returns CDR1 KGHSH and CDR2 LQKENI. This CDR3 is CASSPPWQVSSYEQYF. The DNA for the CDR3 is TGTGCCAGCTCACCACCGTGGCAGGTTAGCTCCTACGAGCAGTACTTC.

The V call is TRBV7-8, the J call TRBJ2-5, with 12 bases identical to TRBD2. The germline V gene encodes CDR1 SGHVS and CDR2 FQNEAQ. V lost 6 bases, J lost 4 bases, and 15 bases stayed unmatched. The CDR3 consists of 18 residues. DNA for the CDR3: TGTGCCAGCAGTCCGCAGCTAGCGGGAGGGAGGGTCACAGAGACCCAGTACTTC. Translation gives CASSPQLAGGRVTETQYF.

This clonotype was observed a handful of times. The rearrangement joins TRBV6-5 to TRBJ1-2, with D perhaps TRBD1 (6 bases). Trimming shortened V by 7 bases and J by 6 bases, and 21 bases separated the two germline ends. CDR3 length: 15 amino acids. Germline loops: CDR1 MNHEY, CDR2 SVGAGI. In nucleotides, the CDR3 is TGTGCCAGCACCACTACCGACAGGCAGGGAGATGGCTACACCTTC. Residues: CASTTTDRQGDGYTF.

This CDR3 is CASSLLPGTNSPLHF. The CDR3 nucleotides read TGCGCCAGCAGCTTGTTACCAGGAACCAATTCACCCCTCCACTTT. This chain joins TRBV5-1 and TRBJ1-6; D not resolved. CDR1 and CDR2 from the germline V gene are SGHRS and YFSETQ. The CDR3 extends over 15 amino acids. V was cut by 1 base and J by 7 bases, with 12 bases left in between.

About this clonotype itself: Sequence at one end of the junction differs from germline and may be a read error. The genes are TRBV27 and TRBJ2-1, with 7 nucleotides matching TRBD2. Per the germline V gene, CDR1 is MNHEY and CDR2 is SMNVEV (reference sequence). The CDR3 length is 17 residues. DNA of the CDR3: TGTGCCTGCAGTTTAGAGGCTAGCGGATTTCTCGGGCATGAGCAGTTCTTC. The encoded protein is CACSLEASGFLGHEQFF.

This chain links TRBV6-2 or TRBV6-3 with TRBJ2-5, with TRBD1 matching over 9 bases. CDR1 MNHEY and CDR2 SVGEGT come from the germline V gene. The CDR3 loop spans 14 amino acids. V was pared by 6 bases and J by 4 bases, with 6 bases of the junction left unmatched. In nucleotides, the CDR3 is TGTGCCAGCAGGAGACAGGGGGTATCAGAGACCCAGTACTTC. It encodes CASRRQGVSETQYF.

The chain carries TRBV4-3 and TRBJ2-3, with D possibly being TRBD1 (5 bases). V was trimmed by 3 bases and J by 3 bases, leaving 10 bases between them. CDR3 length equals 14 residues. Germline V gene sequence: CDR1 LGHNA, CDR2 YSLEER. The CDR3 here is CASSHRVTTDTQYF. CDR3 coding DNA: TGCGCCAGCAGCCACAGGGTTACGACAGATACGCAGTATTTT.

This clonotype came up many times. V usage is TRBV6-2 or TRBV6-3 and J usage is TRBJ2-1; D possibly corresponds to TRBD2 (5 bases). Germline CDR1 MNHEY, CDR2 SVGEGT. Trimming took off 5 bases at V and 1 base at J, with 9 bases between the two ends. The CDR3 spans 14 residues. CDR3 amino acids: CASSEGESYNEQFF. DNA of the CDR3: TGTGCCAGCAGTGAGGGCGAATCCTACAATGAGCAGTTCTTC.